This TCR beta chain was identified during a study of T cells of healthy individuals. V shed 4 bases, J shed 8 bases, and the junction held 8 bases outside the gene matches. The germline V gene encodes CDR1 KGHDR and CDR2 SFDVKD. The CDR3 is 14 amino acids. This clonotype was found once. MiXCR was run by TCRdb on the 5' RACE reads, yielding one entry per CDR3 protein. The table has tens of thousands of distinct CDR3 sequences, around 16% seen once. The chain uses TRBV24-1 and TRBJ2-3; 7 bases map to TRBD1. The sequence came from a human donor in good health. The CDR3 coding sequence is TGTGCCACCAGTGACCCTGACAGGGCGAGTACGCAGTATTTT. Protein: CATSDPDRASTQYF.